This record concerns one T cell receptor beta chain sequence. Losses at the gene ends were 1 base for V and 6 bases for J; bases not matched to a gene: 4. The CDR3 spans 15 residues. Germline V gene sequence: CDR1 SGHTS, CDR2 YDEGEE. Profiling relied on immunoSEQ multiplex PCR, and the TCRdb table lists in-frame clones only, not all of them. This table holds approximately 89,000 clones, more than 90% found once. These data originate in a study of blood T cell repertoires in COVID-19. The chain joins TRBV5-8 to TRBJ1-1; 12 bases are shared with TRBD1. Sequencing used peripheral blood. This receptor was taken from a human donor with active COVID-19. The donor label of this sample is uncertain. The CDR3 DNA reads as TGTGCCAGCAGCTTGAGGGGACAGGGGGCCGCTGAAGCTTTCTTT. It specifies CASSLRGQGAAEAFF. Filled out from reference TRBV5-8 and TRBJ1-1, the complete variable domain reads EAGVTQSPTHLIKTRGQQATLRCSPISGHTSVYWYQQALGLGLQFLLWYDEGEERNRGNFPPRFSGRQFPNYSSELNVNALELEDSALYLCASSLRGQGAAEAFFGQGTRLTVV.